The clone carrying this TCR beta chain was recorded many times. As yet, its antigen is unknown. The record originates from a study of T cells after yellow fever vaccination. Findings of the study overall: Peaking on day 5 versus 15, the secondary response was faster but weaker. The bulk population could contribute abundant contaminating clonotypes to FACS-sorted repertoires.

J gave up 1 base and V 5 bases, and 1 base lay outside the gene matches. The CDR3 covers 13 residues. CDR1 is SEHNR, CDR2 FQNEAQ, per germline (reference sequence). TCRdb re-called the 5' RACE reads with MiXCR, one entry per CDR3 protein. Of about 160,000 distinct CDR3 sequences listed, around 7.3% are singletons. The sequence was obtained from a man younger than 30 who received the YFV17D yellow fever vaccine. V and J are TRBV7-9 and TRBJ2-7; TRBD1 aligns across 8 bases. The sequencing used CD4+ T cells sorted from PBMCs, collected less than 6 days after the first yellow fever vaccination. CDR3 nucleotides: TGTGCCAGCAGCCGGGACAGGTCCTACGAGCAGTACGTC. Protein: CASSRDRSYEQYV.